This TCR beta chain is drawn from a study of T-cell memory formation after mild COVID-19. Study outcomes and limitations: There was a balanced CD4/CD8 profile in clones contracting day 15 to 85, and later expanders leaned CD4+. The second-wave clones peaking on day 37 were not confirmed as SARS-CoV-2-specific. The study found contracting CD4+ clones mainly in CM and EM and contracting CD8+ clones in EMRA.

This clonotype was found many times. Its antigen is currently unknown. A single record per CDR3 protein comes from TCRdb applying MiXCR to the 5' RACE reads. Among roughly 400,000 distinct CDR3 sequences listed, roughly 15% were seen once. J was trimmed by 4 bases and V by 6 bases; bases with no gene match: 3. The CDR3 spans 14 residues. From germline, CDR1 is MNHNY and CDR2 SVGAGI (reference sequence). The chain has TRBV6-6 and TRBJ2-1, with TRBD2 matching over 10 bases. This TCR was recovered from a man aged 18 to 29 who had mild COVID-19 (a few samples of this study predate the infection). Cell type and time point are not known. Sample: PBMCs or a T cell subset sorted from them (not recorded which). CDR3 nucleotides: TGTGCCAGCAGAAGCGGGGGGGAATACAATGAGCAGTTCTTC. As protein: CASRSGGEYNEQFF.